This is a list of T cell receptor beta chains from one sample in a study. TCRdb re-called the RT-PCR reads with MiXCR, one entry per CDR3 protein. This table has hundreds of thousands of distinct CDR3 sequences, 12% to 15% appearing once. The sequenced material came from memory CD4+ T cells from blood. The receptors were gathered from a female donor in good health, serving as a healthy control. The CDR3 runs from the conserved cysteine through the conserved F or W. The D gene is left open where the match is weak. Rows may omit the clone size; those that give it use once, few, many or a size class.

v_gene	abundance	d_gene	j_gene	CDR3nt	CDR3aa
TRBV5-1	few	NA	TRBJ2-3	TGCGCCAGCAGCTTCTATTACCCAGATACGCAGTATTTT	CASSFYYPDTQYF
TRBV28	NA	NA	TRBJ2-3	TGTGCCAGCAGAATCCGGACTGCCAGCACAGATACGCAGTATTTT	CASRIRTASTDTQYF
TRBV5-1	NA	NA	TRBJ2-1	TGCGCCAGCAGCCTGGCTAACAGCTACTACAATGAGCAGTTCTTC	CASSLANSYYNEQFF
TRBV29-1	many	NA	TRBJ2-7	TGCAGCGTTATTGGGGCAAATGATTACTACGAGCAGTACTTC	CSVIGANDYYEQYF
TRBV6-2/TRBV6-3	NA	NA	TRBJ2-1	TGTGCCAGCGTACGGTCTGCTAGCTCCTACAATGAGCAGTTCTTC	CASVRSASSYNEQFF
TRBV6-2/TRBV6-3	many	NA	TRBJ1-5	TGTGCCAGCAGTTATCAGGGAAACCAGCCCCAGCATTTT	CASSYQGNQPQHF
TRBV5-4	NA	NA	TRBJ2-5	TGTGCCAGCAGTCCGGGACTCACGAACCAAGAGACCCAGTACTTC	CASSPGLTNQETQYF
TRBV6-6	many	NA	TRBJ2-7	TGTGCCAGCAGTTGGGGCGAAAGCTACGAGCAGTACTTC	CASSWGESYEQYF
TRBV28	few	TRBD1	TRBJ1-2	TGTGCCAGCAGCCGTCGGGACAGGGGCTATGGCTACACCTTC	CASSRRDRGYGYTF
TRBV20-1	few	NA	TRBJ1-1	TGCAGTGCCATGGGACGGGCGAACACTGAAGCTTTCTTT	CSAMGRANTEAFF
TRBV2	few	TRBD1	TRBJ1-5	TGTGCCAGCAGTGCTAGGACAGGGATCAGTCAGCCCCAGCATTTT	CASSARTGISQPQHF
TRBV4-3	few	NA	TRBJ2-7	TGCGCCAGCAGCCAAGAATGGAGTTACTCCTACGAGCAGTACTTC	CASSQEWSYSYEQYF
TRBV5-1	NA	NA	TRBJ1-1	TGCGCCAGCAGCCTCTCGGGGTCCGGGACTACCGAAGCTTTCTTT	CASSLSGSGTTEAFF
TRBV19	many	TRBD1	TRBJ1-1	TGTGCCAGTAGTGAAACAGGGGGCCGCACTGAAGCTTTCTTT	CASSETGGRTEAFF
TRBV12-3/TRBV12-4	NA	NA	TRBJ1-1	TGTGCCAGCAGTTTAAAACGGAACACTGAAGCTTTCTTT	CASSLKRNTEAFF
TRBV20-1	NA	TRBD2	TRBJ2-1	TGCAGTGCTAGAGATGGCGGGAGTTCCTACAATGAGCAGTTCTTC	CSARDGGSSYNEQFF
TRBV6-6	many	TRBD2	TRBJ2-2	TGTGCCAGCACTTCTAGCGGGAGGAACACCGGGGAGCTGTTTTTT	CASTSSGRNTGELFF
TRBV10-3	few	NA	TRBJ1-1	TGTGCCATCAGTGACGTACAGGGGAACACTGAAGCTTTCTTT	CAISDVQGNTEAFF
TRBV7-2	NA	TRBD2	TRBJ2-1	TGTGCCAGCAGCTTAGTGGGGACTAGCGGGAGGGATGAGCAGTTCTTC	CASSLVGTSGRDEQFF
TRBV5-1	many	NA	TRBJ2-3	TGCGCCAGCAGCTTCGCGGCCTTGCAGGGAACAGATACGCAGTATTTT	CASSFAALQGTDTQYF
TRBV12-3/TRBV12-4	NA	TRBD2	TRBJ2-1	TGTGCCAGCAGTTTTTTGGCGGGAGGAACCTACAATGAGCAGTTCTTC	CASSFLAGGTYNEQFF
TRBV7-2	NA	NA	TRBJ1-1	TGTGCCAGCAGCTCCACCCCCTTTGCCAACACTGAAGCTTTCTTT	CASSSTPFANTEAFF
TRBV7-3	NA	NA	TRBJ2-1	TGTGCCAGCAGCCTCAGGGCACACAATGAGCAGTTCTTC	CASSLRAHNEQFF
TRBV10-3	NA	TRBD1	TRBJ2-6	TGTGCCATCAGGGGGACAGTGGGTATTTCGTCTGGGGCCAACGTCCTGACTTTC	CAIRGTVGISSGANVLTF
TRBV20-1	few	TRBD1	TRBJ1-1	TGCAGTGCCACTAGGCCAAATACAGGGGAACGTACTGAAGCTTTCTTT	CSATRPNTGERTEAFF
TRBV5-1	many	NA	TRBJ1-5	TGCGCCAGCAGCGTTGACAGCTATAGCAATCAGCCCCAGCATTTT	CASSVDSYSNQPQHF
TRBV10-3	many	NA	TRBJ1-5	TGTGCCATCAGTGAGTCGGTGGGGCAGCCCCAGCATTTT	CAISESVGQPQHF
TRBV29-1	many	TRBD1	TRBJ2-2	TGCAGCGTTAAACCCGGACAGGTCACCGGGGAGCTGTTTTTT	CSVKPGQVTGELFF
TRBV2	NA	NA	TRBJ2-1	TGTGCCAGTGCAATCTCCTACAATGAGCAGTTCTTC	CASAISYNEQFF
TRBV6-4	NA	NA	TRBJ2-2	TGTGCCAGCAGTGTTGGGGGTTGGACCGGGGAGCTGTTTTTT	CASSVGGWTGELFF
TRBV7-2	many	NA	TRBJ2-7	TGTGCCAGCAGCCCTCGTTACGACGAGCAGTACTTC	CASSPRYDEQYF
TRBV14	NA	NA	TRBJ1-2	TGTGCCAGCAGCCAAGATCGGGCTACCTACACCTTC	CASSQDRATYTF
TRBV5-1	few	NA	TRBJ1-5	TGCGCCAGCAGCCACGCCCTATATGGAGGTCAGCCCCAGCATTTT	CASSHALYGGQPQHF
TRBV5-1	NA	NA	TRBJ2-6	TGCACCAGCAGGCCACGGACAACTAACTCTGGGGCCAACGTCCTGACTTTC	CTSRPRTTNSGANVLTF
TRBV27	NA	NA	TRBJ2-7	TGTGCCAGCAGTCCAACAGGGCTGCATGCCGAGCAGTACTTC	CASSPTGLHAEQYF
TRBV7-9	NA	NA	TRBJ2-3	TGTGCCAGCAGCTTATTAGGAGGGGGCGCCAGCACAGATACGCAGTATTTT	CASSLLGGGASTDTQYF
TRBV12-3/TRBV12-4	many	TRBD2	TRBJ2-7	TGTGCCAGCAGTCTCGGGGGGGAGGCGTACGAGCAGTACTTC	CASSLGGEAYEQYF
TRBV5-6	NA	NA	TRBJ2-7	TGTGCCAGCAGGCTTTTTACCGGGCTGGGCTCCTACGAGCAGTACTTC	CASRLFTGLGSYEQYF
TRBV5-6	few	NA	TRBJ1-1	TGTGCCAGCAGCTCGACAGCTCGTGACACTGAAGCTTTCTTT	CASSSTARDTEAFF
TRBV20-1	few	TRBD1	TRBJ2-4	TGCAGTGCAACGAAGGGGGCAAACATTCAGTACTTC	CSATKGANIQYF
TRBV24-1	NA	NA	TRBJ1-1	TGTGCCACCAGTGATACCGGGACAGAAGCTTTCTTT	CATSDTGTEAFF
TRBV7-9	NA	NA	TRBJ2-7	TGTGCCAGCAGCTTAAGCAGCTCCACGTACTTC	CASSLSSSTYF
TRBV7-2	NA	NA	TRBJ2-7	TGTGCCAGCACTGAAAAGGGGCAGGGTACCTACGAGCAGTACTTC	CASTEKGQGTYEQYF
TRBV28	NA	TRBD2	TRBJ2-3	TGTGCCAGCATCCCCGTCGGGCTAGCGGGGGGGGGGACCACAGATACGCAGTATTTT	CASIPVGLAGGGTTDTQYF
TRBV5-6	once	TRBD1	TRBJ2-5	TGTGCCAGCAGCTGGGGACAGATAGGTTTTGGGGAGACCCAGTACTTC	CASSWGQIGFGETQYF
TRBV9	NA	TRBD2	TRBJ2-3	TGTGCCAGCAGCGTAGGTGGACTAGCTTTGAATACGCAGTATTTT	CASSVGGLALNTQYF
TRBV20-1	many	TRBD2	TRBJ2-3	TGCAGTGCTAGAGATGCGGGGGGAGATACGCAGTATTTT	CSARDAGGDTQYF
TRBV6-1	many	TRBD1	TRBJ2-5	TGTGCCAGCAGTGAAGCTAACAGGGGGCAACAAGAGACCCAGTACTTC	CASSEANRGQQETQYF
TRBV20-1	few	TRBD2	TRBJ2-1	TGCAGTGCGCCGAATCTAGCGGGAGCAGTCGATGAGCAGTTCTTC	CSAPNLAGAVDEQFF
TRBV12-3/TRBV12-4	few	NA	TRBJ2-1	TGTGCCAGCCTGTTAAGAGGGCTGGGCTACAATGAGCAGTTCTTC	CASLLRGLGYNEQFF
TRBV18	NA	NA	TRBJ1-1	TGTGCCAGCTCACCTCAGGGCCCAGGGGCGGCGAACACTGAAGCTTTCTTT	CASSPQGPGAANTEAFF
TRBV19	few	NA	TRBJ1-1	TGTGCCAGTAGTCACGGGACGTCGAAGAACACTGAAGCTTTCTTT	CASSHGTSKNTEAFF
TRBV6-2/TRBV6-3	once	NA	TRBJ1-2	TGTGCCAGCAGACCTTCCACCGACAGTTACAACTATGGCTACACCTTC	CASRPSTDSYNYGYTF
TRBV28	NA	NA	TRBJ2-7	TGTGCCAGGGGTCGGGAAGTGGGCGAGCAGTACTTC	CARGREVGEQYF
TRBV7-9	NA	TRBD1	TRBJ1-1	TGTGCCAGCAGCGCACAGGGGGCATCTGAAGCTTTCTTT	CASSAQGASEAFF
TRBV7-3	NA	NA	TRBJ2-5	TGTGCCAGCAGCTTAGGGAAGGCTAGACCTCAAGAGACCCAGTACTTC	CASSLGKARPQETQYF
TRBV20-1	many	NA	TRBJ2-1	TGCAGTGCTAGAGGTGGTGGTGGCGAGCAGTTCTTC	CSARGGGGEQFF
TRBV7-2	many	NA	TRBJ2-1	TGTGCCAGCAGCTTTCTGTCTACCGGGAATGAGCAGTTCTTC	CASSFLSTGNEQFF
TRBV6-2/TRBV6-3	many	NA	TRBJ2-3	TGTGCCAGCTCCCCAAAGGCCTATACGCAGTATTTT	CASSPKAYTQYF
TRBV4-3	few	TRBD2	TRBJ2-3	TGCGCCAGCAGCCAAGCGGGCGGGGGTACGCAGTATTTT	CASSQAGGGTQYF